The entry below describes one T cell receptor beta chain. Its target is not known. PCR amplification relied on 60 Vbeta primers (plus 13 Jbeta primers). Clones were read by immunoSEQ multiplex PCR, and TCRdb kept only the in-frame ones, dropping some. Of approximately 180,000 clones detected, roughly 80% appear once; the ten largest clones hold about 1.7%. These data belong to a study of cytomegalovirus exposure and HLA in healthy donors. Study conclusions and caveats: Researchers catalogued 160 or so TCR beta chains as cytomegalovirus-associated. Analysis performed later found over 15,000 TCR beta sequences associated with HLA alleles at 0.05 false discovery rate.

Between the trimmed V and J ends, which lost 5 bases and 4 bases, there was a span of 18 bases. The CDR3 covers 15 residues. The germline V gene encodes CDR1 SGHAT and CDR2 FQNNGV. The chain links TRBV11-2 to TRBJ2-7; tentatively, D is TRBD1 (6 bases). This receptor was identified in a woman between 18 and 29 years old in good health and CMV-seronegative. The material sequenced was PBMCs. CDR3 bases: TGTGCCAGCAGCCCAGGGACCTTAAGGGGGTACGAGCAGTACTTC. The encoded protein is CASSPGTLRGYEQYF.